The 8 T cell receptor beta chains reported below all come from one sample, sequenced in a study of human T cells and chemical hapten exposure. TCRdb redid the calling of the RACE reads with MiXCR, one entry per CDR3 protein. The sample has 95,000 to 150,000 distinct CDR3 sequences; around 11% are singletons. The sample's time point: patch test 3, about 24 weeks after DPC sensitization. Treatment here: therapeutic diphenylcyclopropenone sensitization with weekly scalp DPC. The sample consisted of whole blood, taken in connection with sensitization to the hapten diphenylcyclopropenone (DPC). Source of these receptors: a woman between 45 and 60 years old with alopecia areata. Some clones in this sample may be carry-over from other donors' samples.

The sample holds many counts of this clonotype. The V gene is TRBV29-1, the J gene TRBJ1-1; D is possibly TRBD1 (5 bases). There are 12 residues in the CDR3. Germline V gene sequence: CDR1 SQVTM, CDR2 ANQGSEA. The CDR3 region is CRTDSSNTEAFF. Here the CDR3 DNA reads TGCAGGACAGACAGCTCTAACACTGAAGCTTTCTTT.

This clonotype was detected once. V is TRBV7-8 and J is TRBJ1-3; 8 bases agree with TRBD1. The CDR3 totals 15 residues. With 3 bases clipped from V and 3 bases from J, the junction kept 4 bases outside the gene matches. The germline gives CDR1 SGHVS, CDR2 FQNEAQ. In DNA form, the CDR3 reads TGTGCCAGCAGCTTGCAGGGGGCAGGTGGAAACACCATATATTTT. This sequence encodes CASSLQGAGGNTIYF.

The chain joins TRBV10-2 to TRBJ2-1, with a possible D match to TRBD1 (5 bases). CDR3 length: 14 residues. The V and J ends lost 1 base and 9 bases respectively, with 13 bases between them. The germline CDR1 and CDR2 sequences are WSHSY and SAAADI. The CDR3 sequence is CASSEFRGKSEQFF. CDR3 DNA sequence: TGCGCCAGCAGTGAGTTTAGGGGAAAAAGTGAGCAGTTCTTC.

The rearrangement uses TRBV19 and TRBJ2-1; a possible D gene is TRBD2 (5 bases). CDR1 and CDR2 from the germline V gene are LNHDA and SQIVND (reference sequence). V shed 2 bases and J shed 8 bases, with 10 bases lying between them. This CDR3 region has 13 residues. The CDR3 DNA follows: TGTGCCAGTAGTATATCGGGGTGGCATGAGCAGTTCTTC. This sequence encodes CASSISGWHEQFF.

This clonotype was counted ten times or more. The J gene is TRBJ2-3, the V gene TRBV20-1; TRBD2 matches 10 bases. CDR3 length equals 14 residues. Germline V lookup: CDR1 DFQATT, CDR2 SNEGSKA (reference sequence). The J segment lost 4 bases and the V segment lost 3 bases, leaving 4 bases of the junction unmatched. DNA of the CDR3: TGCAGTGCTAGGAAAGCGGGGGGGCCAGATACGCAGTATTTT. Its protein product is CSARKAGGPDTQYF.

This clonotype was detected only a few times. The chain links TRBV10-3 to TRBJ2-3; 9 positions match TRBD2. Germline lookup yields CDR1 ENHRY and CDR2 SYGVKD. J lost 4 bases, V lost 10 bases, and 6 bases had no gene match. CDR3 size: 13 residues. Here the CDR3 reads CASSSGVSDTQYF. The CDR3 nucleotides read TGTGCCAGCTCTAGCGGGGTGTCAGATACGCAGTATTTT.

This chain links TRBV28 with TRBJ2-7; maybe TRBD1 (6 bases). Deletions cut 3 bases from V and 2 bases from J, with 8 bases between. CDR3 size: 13 residues. CDR1 MDHEN and CDR2 SYDVKM come from the germline V gene. CDR3: CASSFRGAYEQYF. The DNA of the CDR3 is TGTGCCAGCAGTTTCAGGGGTGCCTACGAGCAGTACTTC.

This clonotype was seen ten or more times. This chain connects TRBV20-1 to TRBJ2-5, with D perhaps TRBD1 (5 bases). The CDR3 has 15 amino acids. Looked up from germline, CDR1 is DFQATT and CDR2 is SNEGSKA (reference sequence). The V gene lost 6 bases and the J gene lost 0 bases, with 17 bases spanning the gap. The CDR3 nucleotides are TGCAGTGCAGGAAGGGGAATAATATACCAAGAGACCCAGTACTTC. Amino acid sequence: CSAGRGIIYQETQYF.